This is a list of T cell receptor beta chains from one sample in a study of T cell responses to AZD1222 COVID-19 vaccine. Repertoires were generated with immunoSEQ multiplex PCR, while TCRdb's copy carries only in-frame clones and drops some. The data hold 70,000 to 95,000 clones, with approximately 89% observed a single time. Source: peripheral blood, taken on day 0 of MenACWY control vaccination. All receptors come from an adult in good health. Both conserved end residues are part of each CDR3. The D gene is left open where the match is weak. Part of the rows lack a size; the others show once, few, many or a class for expanded clones.

cdr3_length	clone_size	j_call	d_call	v_call	cdr3_aa	cdr3_nt
16	many	TRBJ2-2	TRBD2	TRBV7-9	CASSSLAGGNVGELFF	TGTGCCAGCAGCTCACTAGCGGGGGGAAACGTCGGGGAGCTGTTTTTT
12	.	TRBJ1-2	.	TRBV19	CASSPSGHGYTF	TGTGCCAGTAGCCCCTCCGGGCATGGCTACACCTTC
16	.	TRBJ1-1	.	TRBV7-8	CASSPTPLPHNTEAFF	TGTGCCAGCAGCCCAACCCCCCTCCCGCATAACACTGAAGCTTTCTTT
15	.	TRBJ2-3	TRBD2	TRBV6-1	CASSELAGGPDTQYF	TGTGCCAGCAGTGAACTAGCGGGGGGGCCAGATACGCAGTATTTT
16	.	TRBJ1-2	.	TRBV7-2	CASSLLSLNSNYGYTF	TGTGCCAGCAGCTTACTCAGTCTTAACTCTAACTATGGCTACACCTTC
15	.	TRBJ2-5	.	TRBV5-4	CASSVRAHNQETQYF	TGTGCCAGCAGTGTCCGGGCCCACAACCAAGAGACCCAGTACTTC
15	.	TRBJ2-5	.	TRBV3-1/TRBV3-2	CASRSTRDLGETQYF	TGTGCCAGCAGATCTACTAGAGACCTGGGGGAGACCCAGTACTTC
13	.	TRBJ1-2	.	TRBV27	CASSFAGAYGYTF	TGTGCCAGCAGTTTCGCGGGCGCGTATGGCTACACCTTC
19	.	TRBJ2-5	TRBD2	TRBV7-9	CASSLGLAGGLTPQETQYF	TGTGCCAGCAGCTTAGGCCTAGCGGGGGGCCTGACCCCACAAGAGACCCAGTACTTC
15	.	TRBJ2-7	.	TRBV30	CAWSVGRGSSYEQYF	TGTGCCTGGAGTGTAGGCAGGGGAAGCTCCTACGAGCAGTACTTC
15	once	TRBJ2-2	.	TRBV5-1	CASSLLQGGTGELFF	TGCGCCAGCAGCCTGCTTCAGGGGGGCACCGGGGAGCTGTTTTTT
16	once	TRBJ2-5	TRBD2	TRBV7-3	CASSTNGLAGTETQYF	TGTGCCAGCAGCACCAACGGACTAGCGGGGACAGAGACCCAGTACTTC
15	once	TRBJ2-5	TRBD2	TRBV6-2/TRBV6-3	CASSLAGGLQETQYF	TGTGCCAGCAGCCTAGCGGGGGGGTTACAAGAGACCCAGTACTTC
17	.	TRBJ2-6	TRBD2	TRBV6-6	CASSRTSGVAGANVLTF	TGTGCCAGCAGTCGGACTAGCGGGGTGGCTGGGGCCAACGTCCTGACTTTC
11	.	TRBJ1-1	.	TRBV5-1	CASSLDSEAFF	TGCGCCAGCAGCTTGGACAGCGAAGCTTTCTTT
14	once	TRBJ1-4	.	TRBV9	CASSVAATNEKLFF	TGTGCCAGCAGCGTAGCGGCAACTAATGAAAAACTGTTTTTT
14	.	TRBJ1-4	TRBD1	TRBV3-1/TRBV3-2	CASSPRQGTEKLFF	TGTGCCAGCAGCCCCCGACAGGGGACGGAAAAACTGTTTTTT
15	.	TRBJ2-1	.	TRBV7-2	CASSSPGKTYNEQFF	TGTGCCAGCAGCTCGCCCGGGAAGACCTACAATGAGCAGTTCTTC
14	.	TRBJ2-7	TRBD2	TRBV3-1/TRBV3-2	CASSLGLNNYEQYF	TGTGCCAGCAGCCTGGGACTAAATAACTACGAGCAGTACTTC
16	.	TRBJ2-5	.	TRBV7-9	CASSLLFLAGQETQYF	TGTGCCAGCAGCTTACTGTTCCTAGCTGGCCAAGAGACCCAGTACTTC
14	.	TRBJ2-3	.	TRBV5-8	CASSLDRATDTQYF	TGTGCCAGCAGCCTGGACCGAGCCACAGATACGCAGTATTTT
16	.	TRBJ1-3	.	TRBV23-1	CASSQSDVGPGNTIYF	TGCGCCAGCAGTCAATCGGATGTAGGCCCTGGAAACACCATATATTTT
14	.	TRBJ1-1	.	TRBV2	CASSGSTGNTEAFF	TGTGCCAGCAGTGGCTCGACAGGGAACACTGAAGCTTTCTTT
13	.	TRBJ2-7	.	TRBV7-2	CASSWAPGNEQYF	TGTGCCAGCAGCTGGGCACCAGGGAACGAGCAGTACTTC
15	.	TRBJ2-3	.	TRBV20-1	CSASRGLPSTDTQYF	TGCAGTGCTAGTAGGGGCCTTCCTAGCACAGATACGCAGTATTTT
12	.	TRBJ2-3	.	TRBV28	CASRSSTDTQYF	TGTGCCAGCAGATCTAGCACAGATACGCAGTATTTT
15	.	TRBJ1-4	.	TRBV7-9	CASSPDGGTNEKLFF	TGTGCCAGCAGCCCAGACGGCGGAACTAATGAAAAACTGTTTTTT
15	.	TRBJ1-2	.	TRBV29-1	CSVEEPSLAPYGYTF	TGCAGCGTTGAGGAGCCGAGCCTTGCCCCCTATGGCTACACCTTC
17	.	TRBJ2-1	TRBD2	TRBV7-9	CASRTSGGSRSYNEQFF	TGTGCCAGCAGAACTAGCGGGGGGTCCCGCTCCTACAATGAGCAGTTCTTC
14	.	TRBJ2-7	.	TRBV2	CASSGGTRNPKQYF	TGTGCCAGCAGTGGGGGGACCAGAAACCCTAAGCAGTACTTC
11	.	TRBJ2-1	.	TRBV20-1	CSAGRKDEQFF	TGCAGTGCCGGACGGAAGGATGAGCAGTTCTTC
11	.	TRBJ2-2	.	TRBV2	CASRDTGELFF	TGTGCCAGCAGAGACACCGGGGAGCTGTTTTTT
15	few	TRBJ2-2	.	TRBV18	CASSPLQSETGELFF	TGTGCCAGCTCACCCTTACAGTCCGAGACCGGGGAGCTGTTTTTT
16	.	TRBJ2-5	.	TRBV6-2/TRBV6-3	CASSYSLGASQETQYF	TGTGCCAGCAGTTACTCCTTAGGGGCTAGTCAAGAGACCCAGTACTTC